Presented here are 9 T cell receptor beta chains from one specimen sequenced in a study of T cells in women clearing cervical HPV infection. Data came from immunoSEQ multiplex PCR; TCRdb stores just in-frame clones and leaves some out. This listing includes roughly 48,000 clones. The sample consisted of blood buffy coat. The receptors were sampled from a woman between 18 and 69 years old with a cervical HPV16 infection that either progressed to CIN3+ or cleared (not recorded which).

CDR3 protein: CASSKTGAINQPQHF. The DNA read from the CDR3 is TGTGCCAGCAGCAAAACAGGGGCTATCAATCAGCCC. V is TRBV11-2 and J is TRBJ1-5, with 7 bases identical to TRBD1. The read ends 3 residues before the CDR3 terminus; that terminus is restored from the germline J gene. The CDR3 is made up of 15 amino acids. The germline V gene has CDR1 SGHAT and CDR2 FQNNGV. J was trimmed by 3 bases and V by 5 bases; bases with no gene match: 7.

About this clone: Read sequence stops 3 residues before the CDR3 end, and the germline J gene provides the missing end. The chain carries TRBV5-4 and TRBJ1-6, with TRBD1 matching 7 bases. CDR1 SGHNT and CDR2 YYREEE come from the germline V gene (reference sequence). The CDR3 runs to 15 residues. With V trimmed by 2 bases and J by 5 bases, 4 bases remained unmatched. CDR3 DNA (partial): TGTGCCAGCAGCTTAGGGACAGCAAATAATTCACCC. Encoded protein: CASSLGTANNSP. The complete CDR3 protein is CASSLGTANNSPLHF.

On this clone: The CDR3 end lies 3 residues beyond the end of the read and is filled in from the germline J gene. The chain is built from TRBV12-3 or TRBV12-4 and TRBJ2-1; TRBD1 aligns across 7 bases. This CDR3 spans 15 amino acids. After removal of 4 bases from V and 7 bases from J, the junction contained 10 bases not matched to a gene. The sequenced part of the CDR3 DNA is TGTGCCAGCAGTTCGCAACAGGGGTGGGTGAATGAG. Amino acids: CASSSQQGWVNE. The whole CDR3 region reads CASSSQQGWVNEQFF.

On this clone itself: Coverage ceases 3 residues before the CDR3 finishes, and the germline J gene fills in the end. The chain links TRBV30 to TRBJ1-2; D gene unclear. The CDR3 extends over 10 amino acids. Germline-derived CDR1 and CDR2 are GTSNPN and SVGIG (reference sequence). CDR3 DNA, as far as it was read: TGTGCCTGGAGTAGAGGGGGC. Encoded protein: CAWSRGG. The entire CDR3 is CAWSRGGYTF.

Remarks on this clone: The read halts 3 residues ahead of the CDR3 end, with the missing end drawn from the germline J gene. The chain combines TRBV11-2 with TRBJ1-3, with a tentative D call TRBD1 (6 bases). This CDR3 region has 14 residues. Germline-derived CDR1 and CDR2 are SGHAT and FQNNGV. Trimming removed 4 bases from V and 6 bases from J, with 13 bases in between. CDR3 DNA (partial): TGTGCCAGCAGCTCCATAAAGGGGGAAAACACC. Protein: CASSSIKGENT. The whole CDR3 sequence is CASSSIKGENTIYF.

The CDR3 spells CASSLSGEETQYF. The sequenced CDR3 bases are TGTGCCAGCAGCTTATCCGGGGAAGAGACC. The J gene is TRBJ2-5, the V gene TRBV7-2; maybe TRBD2 (5 bases). The read falls 3 residues short of the CDR3 end, and the missing part is taken from the germline J gene. Germline values: CDR1 SGHTA, CDR2 FQGNSA. This CDR3 is 13 amino acids long. V was pared by 2 bases and J by 3 bases, with 7 bases between.

The CDR3 here is CASSLTRAPYNEQFF. CDR3 bases read: TGTGCCAGCAGCTTAACCAGGGCCCCCTACAATGAG. The gene calls are TRBV11-3 and TRBJ2-1, with D possibly TRBD1 on 5 matching bases. The read ends 3 residues shy of where the CDR3 ends; the end is completed using the germline J gene. The CDR3 extends over 15 amino acids. The germline gives CDR1 SGHNT, CDR2 YENEEA. V lost 2 bases to trimming and J lost 2 bases, with 10 bases between them. Full variable domain (outside the CDR3, taken from reference TRBV11-3 and TRBJ2-1): EAGVVQSPRYKIIEKKQPVAFWCNPISGHNTLYWYLQNLGQGPELLIRYENEEAVDDSQLPKDRFSAERLKGVDSTLKIQPAELGDSAVYLCASSLTRAPYNEQFFGPGTRLTVL.

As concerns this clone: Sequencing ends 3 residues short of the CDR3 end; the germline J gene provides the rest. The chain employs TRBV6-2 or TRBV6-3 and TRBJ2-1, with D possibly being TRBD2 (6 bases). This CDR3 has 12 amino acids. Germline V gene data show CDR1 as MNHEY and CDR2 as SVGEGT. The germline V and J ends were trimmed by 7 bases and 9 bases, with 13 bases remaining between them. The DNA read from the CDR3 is TGTGCCAGCAAGGGGAGGTTAGGTGAG. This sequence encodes CASKGRLGE. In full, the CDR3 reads CASKGRLGEQFF.

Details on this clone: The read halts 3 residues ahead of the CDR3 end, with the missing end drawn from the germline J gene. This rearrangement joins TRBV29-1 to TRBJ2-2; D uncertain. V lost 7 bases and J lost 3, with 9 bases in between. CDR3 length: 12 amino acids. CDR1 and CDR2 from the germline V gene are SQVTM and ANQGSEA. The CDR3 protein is CSAYLDTGELFF. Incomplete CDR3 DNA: TGCAGCGCCTACTTGGACACCGGGGAG.